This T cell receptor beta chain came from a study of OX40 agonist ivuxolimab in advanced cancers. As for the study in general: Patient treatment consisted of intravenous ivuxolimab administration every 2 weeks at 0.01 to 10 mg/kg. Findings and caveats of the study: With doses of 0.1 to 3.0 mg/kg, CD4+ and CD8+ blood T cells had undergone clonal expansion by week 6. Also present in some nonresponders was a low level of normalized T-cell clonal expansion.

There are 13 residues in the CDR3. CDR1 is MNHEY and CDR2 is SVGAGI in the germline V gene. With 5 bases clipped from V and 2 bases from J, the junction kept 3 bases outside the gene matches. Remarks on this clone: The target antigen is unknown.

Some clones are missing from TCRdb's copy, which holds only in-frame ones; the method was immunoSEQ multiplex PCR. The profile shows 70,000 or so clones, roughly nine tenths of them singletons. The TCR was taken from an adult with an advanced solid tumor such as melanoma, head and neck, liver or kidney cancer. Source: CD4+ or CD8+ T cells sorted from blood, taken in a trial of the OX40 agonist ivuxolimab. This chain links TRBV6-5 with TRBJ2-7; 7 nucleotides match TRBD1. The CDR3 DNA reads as TGTGCCAGCAGTAGACAGGGCACCTACGAGCAGTACTTC. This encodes CASSRQGTYEQYF.